This T cell receptor (beta chain) emerged from a study of T cell clonotyping in hematopoietic cell transplantation. Points from the study as a whole: After transplant, recipient diversity fell while pathologically expanded clonotypes grew through day 180.

Germline V lookup: CDR1 MNHEY, CDR2 SVGAGI. CDR3 length: 14 amino acids. V shed 6 bases and J 4 bases; nucleotides not matched to a gene: 6. TCRdb keeps only in-frame clones here, not all; method: immunoSEQ multiplex PCR. The sample lists thousands of clones, more than 90% occurring once. This clone appeared once. No antigen is known for it. The sample in question was PBMCs, obtained 30 days after allogeneic stem cell transplant. The rearrangement uses TRBV6-5 and TRBJ2-1; 7 nucleotides agree with TRBD1. The receptor was derived from a male patient aged 35-50 years who had an allogeneic stem cell transplant from a related donor, so the T cells may come from the graft donor. Some clones in this sample may be carry-over from other donors' samples. The DNA for the CDR3 is TGTGCCAGCAGCCCAGGGGGTGTTTACAATGAGCAGTTCTTC. Its translation is CASSPGGVYNEQFF.